This TCR beta chain was identified in a study of blood T cell repertoires in COVID-19. The overall study: The United States, Italy and Spain were the sources of the acute and convalescent COVID-19 samples. Nucleic acid was either cDNA or gDNA, and it came from T cells, B-cell-depleted T cells, or PBMCs.

In the study's own analysis: Estimation of nucleated cell counts relied on the amplification of reference gene primers. This table comes from immunoSEQ multiplex PCR, and its TCRdb copy is limited to in-frame clones, with some not included. From that table come the V and J calls and clone size; the DNA was used to work out D and trimming. The sample lists some 150,000 clones, approximately 81% occurring once. Germline CDR1 reads DFQATT; CDR2 reads SNEGSKA (reference sequence). Trimming pared 3 bases from V and 11 bases from J, leaving 7 bases between. The CDR3 totals 9 residues. The source is a human donor in a cohort sampled during active COVID-19. Specimen: peripheral blood. V gene TRBV20-1 combines with J gene TRBJ1-1; D is uncertain. The CDR3 DNA follows: TGCAGTGCTAGCCCCGAGGCTTTCTTT. Translation: CSASPEAFF.